What follows is one T cell receptor (beta chain) and its context. What it binds is unknown. The V and J ends lost 7 bases and 5 bases respectively, with 21 bases between them. Germline V gene data show CDR1 as ENHRY and CDR2 as SYGVKD. The CDR3 runs 15 residues. These data originate in a study of T cells in Graves' hyperthyroidism and ophthalmopathy. Whole-study results and caveats: Through a model of 13 V-J features, ophthalmopathy was separated from stable hyperthyroidism. The blood repertoire included most of the expanded thyroid clonotypes above 0.001. Ophthalmopathy, which appeared later, was predicted by the model a median approximately 6.7 months before onset.

Every diagnosis used clinical symptoms, serum thyroxine and TRAb, thyroid ultrasound and orbital computed tomography. Using RNA transcripts as the source, TCR beta CDR3 regions were amplified. When the TCR CDR3 underwent first-round RT-PCR, the HTBI primer set was used. One entry per CDR3 protein, called by TCRdb with MiXCR from the multiplex PCR reads. Among about 660,000 distinct CDR3 sequences listed, 45% were seen once. Material: peripheral blood or thyroid tissue (not recorded which). The chain links TRBV10-3 to TRBJ2-7; maybe TRBD2 (5 bases). The receptor was isolated from an adult man with Graves' disease, either hyperthyroidism or ophthalmopathy (not recorded which). The DNA of the CDR3 is TGTGCCATCAATACGGACTGGAACACCTCTAACGAGCAGTACTTC. It specifies CAINTDWNTSNEQYF.